The 4 T cell receptor beta chains in this list originate from one sample, sequenced in a study of blood T cells in healthy people across ages. Combining a sample-barcoded 5' primer with a J-beta primer mix, a second PCR ran for about 6 to 12 cycles. TCRdb analysed the 5' RACE reads with MiXCR anew, one entry per CDR3 protein. The sample lists about 800,000 distinct CDR3 sequences, roughly 60% occurring once. Input material: blood. These receptors came from a man younger than 45 in good health.

This clonotype was recorded once. The chain uses TRBV14 and TRBJ1-2, with D maybe TRBD1 (5 bases). This CDR3 comprises 13 residues. Germline V gene lookup returns CDR1 SGHDN and CDR2 FVKESK. V was shortened by 11 bases and J by 3 bases, with 16 bases between the two germline ends. The CDR3 bases are TGTGCCTCAGGGTCGGTTCGAGACTATGGCTACACCTTC. It yields the protein CASGSVRDYGYTF.

This clonotype turned up a few times. The chain links TRBV6-2 or TRBV6-3 to TRBJ1-1, with D maybe TRBD1 (5 bases). CDR1 and CDR2 from the germline V gene are MNHEY and SVGEGT. Trimming took off 3 bases at V and 5 bases at J, with 13 bases between the two ends. The CDR3 runs to 14 residues. The CDR3 DNA reads TGTGCCAGCAGTTATGAAGCGGGGCAGACTGAAGCTTTCTTT. Translating gives CASSYEAGQTEAFF.

The J gene is TRBJ2-3, the V gene TRBV20-1; D is possibly TRBD2 (6 bases). Germline V gene lookup returns CDR1 DFQATT and CDR2 SNEGSKA (reference sequence). CDR3 length: 12 amino acids. With 1 base removed from V and 8 bases from J, the gap between germline ends came to 10 bases. In DNA, the CDR3 is TGCAGTGCTAGAGTGCAGCGGGCTACGCAGTATTTT. Its protein product is CSARVQRATQYF.

The V gene is TRBV7-2, the J gene TRBJ2-6; D is possibly TRBD1 (5 bases). The V end lost 4 bases, the J end lost 1 base, and 14 bases lay between the germline ends. This CDR3 has 17 residues. Germline CDR1 is SGHTA and CDR2 is FQGNSA. CDR3 amino acids: CASSSRQGSSGANVLTF. In DNA form, the CDR3 reads TGTGCCAGCAGCTCCCGGCAGGGCTCTTCTGGGGCCAACGTCCTGACTTTC.